What follows describes a single TCR beta chain. The sample comes from a study of T-cell reconstitution after alpha-beta-depleted transplantation in children. It was with unique molecular identifiers that the TCRbeta library was prepared. From the PCR reads, TCRdb called clonotypes with MiXCR, one entry per CDR3 protein. This sample carries 300,000 to 400,000 distinct CDR3 sequences, approximately 23% of them seen once, and the ten largest clones take around 9.9%. The CDR3 runs 21 residues. The junction had 24 bases not matched to a gene; V was cut back by 4 bases and J by 2 bases. Germline assignment: CDR1 SGHAT and CDR2 FQDESV (reference sequence).

The TCR originated in a male patient younger than 18 who had a stem cell transplant for acute lymphoblastic leukemia, so the T cells may come from the graft donor. The sample consisted of PBMCs, mostly from graft donor cells, taken 180 days after TCRalphabeta/CD19-depleted stem cell transplant. The chain uses TRBV11-1 and TRBJ2-3; 7 nucleotides align to TRBD1. The CDR3 loop is CASSSTSTGFSFLSNTDTQYF. The CDR3 nucleotides read TGTGCCAGCAGCTCGACGTCGACAGGGTTCTCGTTCCTTAGCAACACAGATACGCAGTATTTT.